The 32 T cell receptor beta chains below were found in one sample sequenced in a study of blood T cell repertoires in COVID-19. Method: immunoSEQ multiplex PCR; TCRdb's copy keeps in-frame clones and lacks some. The sample yields a few hundred thousand clones, roughly 88% seen once. Sequencing was done on a sample of PBMCs or T cells enriched from blood (not recorded which). All receptors derive from a man aged 25-40 years who had recovered from COVID-19.

The chain couples TRBV28 to TRBJ2-5; D ambiguous. The ends were cut back, 2 bases at V and 1 base at J, with 11 bases in the middle. This CDR3 is 15 amino acids long. CDR1 and CDR2 from the germline V gene are MDHEN and SYDVKM. In nucleotides, the CDR3 is TGTGCCAGCAGTTTAACGTTAGGAGTCCAAGAGACCCAGTACTTC. Encoded protein: CASSLTLGVQETQYF.

The CDR3 bases are TGTGCCAGCAGCTTAGGTCTGTCCTATGGCTACACCTTC. Its protein product is CASSLGLSYGYTF. The rearrangement links TRBV11-1 to TRBJ1-2, with D hard to call. V was pared by 1 base and J by 4 bases, with 7 bases between. This CDR3 contains 13 residues. CDR1 and CDR2 (germline): SGHAT, FQDESV (reference sequence).

This chain joins TRBV10-2 and TRBJ1-2; D remains unclear. V dropped 3 bases and J dropped 6 bases, with 11 bases sitting between them. This CDR3 region has 13 residues. The germline V gene encodes CDR1 WSHSY and CDR2 SAAADI. This chain's CDR3 is CASSDNSGDGYTF. The CDR3 DNA is TGCGCCAGCAGTGACAACAGCGGGGATGGCTACACCTTC.

This chain connects TRBV14 to TRBJ1-4; 7 nucleotides match TRBD1. The CDR3 runs to 17 residues. V gave up 2 bases and J gave up 5 bases; unmatched junction bases: 11. Germline values: CDR1 SGHDN, CDR2 FVKESK. In DNA, the CDR3 is TGTGCCAGCAGCCAACAATATCCGGGACAGCCGAATGAAAAACTGTTTTTT. It codes for CASSQQYPGQPNEKLFF.

The rearrangement links TRBV5-1 to TRBJ1-2, with 7 bases that match TRBD1. There are 15 residues in the CDR3. From germline, CDR1 is SGHRS and CDR2 YFSETQ. V shed 5 bases and J 2 bases; nucleotides not matched to a gene: 9. CDR3: CASREQGQPNYGYTF. The CDR3 region has the DNA TGCGCCAGCAGGGAACAGGGACAGCCCAACTATGGCTACACCTTC.

V gene TRBV5-1 combines with J gene TRBJ1-2, with D uncertain. The CDR3 runs to 13 residues. The germline V gene encodes CDR1 SGHRS and CDR2 YFSETQ. V was pared by 4 bases and J by 3 bases, with 10 bases between. DNA for the CDR3: TGCGCCAGCAGCCCGATCGGGGACTATGGCTACACCTTC. This encodes CASSPIGDYGYTF.

In the case of this clone: Other DNA sequences in the sample encode the same CDR3. The chain combines TRBV5-8 with TRBJ1-2; the D gene is possibly TRBD1 (5 bases). The CDR3 totals 13 residues. The V end lost 1 base, the J end lost 4 bases, and 8 bases lay between the germline ends. Germline CDR1 and CDR2: SGHTS and YDEGEE. The CDR3 region is CASSLQGSYGYTF. The CDR3 DNA sequence: TGTGCCAGCAGCTTGCAGGGAAGCTATGGCTACACCTTC.

The rearrangement joins TRBV2 to TRBJ2-5; D uncertain. The germline V gene encodes CDR1 SNHLY and CDR2 FYNNEI. CDR3 length: 11 amino acids. V gave up 6 bases and J gave up 5 bases, with 7 bases separating them. In DNA, the CDR3 is TGTGCCAGCAGCGTCAGGGAGACCCAGTACTTC. Translated, it gives CASSVRETQYF.

V and J are TRBV19 and TRBJ1-1; D not certain. The CDR3 runs to 15 residues. The germline V gene has CDR1 LNHDA and CDR2 SQIVND (reference sequence). Trimming cost V 10 bases and J 1 base, with 19 bases left between them. In DNA form, the CDR3 reads TGTGCCACCCTATTGAAGAGACTCGCGAACACTGAAGCTTTCTTT. Amino acid sequence: CATLLKRLANTEAFF.

This chain connects TRBV5-1 to TRBJ2-2; tentatively, D is TRBD2 (6 bases). Germline assignment: CDR1 SGHRS and CDR2 YFSETQ. Between the trimmed V and J ends, which lost 2 bases and 4 bases, there was a span of 15 bases. The CDR3 extends over 16 amino acids. The CDR3 region has the DNA TGCGCCAGCAGCTTACGCGGGGAAAGGCTCACCGGGGAGCTGTTTTTT. It yields the protein CASSLRGERLTGELFF. The complete variable domain, with remaining parts taken from reference TRBV5-1 and TRBJ2-2, reads KAGVTQTPRYLIKTRGQQVTLSCSPISGHRSVSWYQQTPGQGLQFLFEYFSETQRNKGNFPGRFSGRQFSNSRSEMNVSTLELGDSALYLCASSLRGERLTGELFFGEGSRLTVL.

V and J are TRBV5-5 and TRBJ2-2, with 9 bases fitting TRBD2. J gave up 2 bases and V 4 bases, and 6 bases lay outside the gene matches. This CDR3 is 16 amino acids long. Per the germline V gene, CDR1 is SGHKS and CDR2 is YYEKEE (reference sequence). The chain's CDR3 is CASSPRLAENTGELFF. The CDR3, as DNA: TGTGCCAGCAGCCCAAGACTAGCGGAAAACACCGGGGAGCTGTTTTTT.

This clone appeared a single time. The chain is built from TRBV10-3 and TRBJ2-1; D remains unclear. The CDR3 is 15 residues long. CDR1 ENHRY and CDR2 SYGVKD come from the germline V gene. V was cut by 6 bases and J by 0 bases, with 12 bases left in between. This chain's CDR3 is CAIRRDRSSYNEQFF. The DNA for the CDR3 is TGTGCCATCAGAAGAGACCGGAGCTCCTACAATGAGCAGTTCTTC.

V gene TRBV19 combines with J gene TRBJ2-2; D remains ambiguous. V was trimmed by 2 bases and J by 5 bases, leaving 9 bases between them. In germline, CDR1 is LNHDA, CDR2 SQIVND (reference sequence). This CDR3 is 14 amino acids long. CDR3 in amino acids: CASSIQVGTGELFF. The CDR3 nucleotides are TGTGCCAGTAGTATACAGGTTGGAACCGGGGAGCTGTTTTTT.

V usage is TRBV6-5 and J usage is TRBJ1-5, with TRBD1 matching 7 bases. Germline CDR1 is MNHEY and CDR2 is SVGAGI. This CDR3 is 15 amino acids long. Unmatched junction bases numbered 7, after V lost 1 base and J lost 7 bases. This CDR3 is CASSYFGQEGQPQHF. The DNA of the CDR3 is TGTGCCAGCAGTTACTTTGGACAGGAAGGACAGCCCCAGCATTTT.

The V call is TRBV6-4, the J call TRBJ1-4; possibly TRBD1 for D (6 bases). The V gene's germline CDR1 is MRHNA and CDR2 SNTAGT. The CDR3 loop spans 14 amino acids. Between the trimmed V and J ends, which lost 5 bases and 6 bases, there was a span of 13 bases. The CDR3 region is CASSPAGGDEKLFF. CDR3 nucleotides: TGTGCCAGCAGTCCCGCGGGGGGCGATGAAAAACTGTTTTTT.

CDR3 sequence (DNA): TGTGCCTGGAGTTTGGGAACAGGTGACAATGAGCAGTTCTTC. Encoded protein: CAWSLGTGDNEQFF. This rearrangement joins TRBV30 to TRBJ2-1, with TRBD1 as a possible D gene (5 bases). The CDR3 has 14 residues. Germline loops: CDR1 GTSNPN, CDR2 SVGIG (reference sequence). Trimming stripped 2 bases from V and 5 bases from J, with 13 bases between.

The CDR3 DNA reads as TGTGCCACCAGTGATTTGCGGCGTCCTAGTAATGAGCAGTTCTTC. It translates to CATSDLRRPSNEQFF. The rearrangement uses TRBV24-1 and TRBJ2-1; no clear D. Germline V CDR1 and CDR2: KGHDR, SFDVKD. V lost 0 bases and J lost 7, with 12 bases in between. The CDR3 is 15 amino acids.

V gene TRBV13 combines with J gene TRBJ1-5; 8 bases map to TRBD1. The CDR3 covers 17 residues. Germline CDR1 reads PRHDT; CDR2 reads FYEKMQ (reference sequence). V lost 3 bases to trimming and J lost 2 bases; unmatched junction nucleotides: 9. CDR3: CASSLNSGTGGNQPQHF. Here the CDR3 DNA reads TGTGCCAGCAGCTTGAATTCCGGGACAGGCGGCAATCAGCCCCAGCATTTT.

V usage is TRBV9 and J usage is TRBJ2-1; 12 bases agree with TRBD1. V dropped 6 bases and J dropped 8; count of bases not matched to a gene: 6. This CDR3 has 14 residues. Per the germline V gene, CDR1 is SGDLS and CDR2 is YYNGEE. DNA for the CDR3: TGTGCCAGCAAAGAGGGACAGGGGGCTGATGAGCAGTTCTTC. It yields the protein CASKEGQGADEQFF.

This chain joins TRBV6-5 and TRBJ2-1; maybe TRBD2 (6 bases). This CDR3 region has 15 residues. Germline V gene data show CDR1 as MNHEY and CDR2 as SVGAGI. With 7 bases removed from V and 0 bases from J, the gap between germline ends came to 13 bases. The CDR3 sequence: CASTYRGSSYNEQFF. The CDR3 DNA reads as TGTGCCAGCACATATCGGGGGAGCTCCTACAATGAGCAGTTCTTC.

The V gene is TRBV6-5, the J gene TRBJ2-7; D unresolved. The V and J ends lost 6 bases and 0 bases respectively, with 12 bases between them. Germline V gene sequence: CDR1 MNHEY, CDR2 SVGAGI. The CDR3 has 14 amino acids. The CDR3 region has the DNA TGTGCCAGCAGATTATCCCACTCCTCCTACGAGCAGTACTTC. The encoded protein is CASRLSHSSYEQYF.

The chain couples TRBV7-7 to TRBJ2-1; the D gene is possibly TRBD1 (6 bases). The CDR3 consists of 15 residues. The V gene's germline CDR1 is SSHAT and CDR2 FNYEAQ (reference sequence). V gave up 0 bases and J gave up 4 bases, with 10 bases separating them. Written as DNA, the CDR3 is TGTGCCAGCAGCTTAGCCAAAGGGGGTTACAATGAGCAGTTCTTC. The encoded protein is CASSLAKGGYNEQFF.

The chain uses TRBV3-1 (or the pseudogene TRBV3-2) and TRBJ2-1; TRBD2 agrees at 8 bases. This CDR3 has 16 amino acids. J gave up 3 bases and V 1 base, and 5 bases lay outside the gene matches. Per the germline V gene, CDR1 is LGHDT and CDR2 is YNNKEL (reference sequence). CDR3 amino acids: CASSQVPSGGYNEQFF. The DNA of the CDR3 is TGTGCCAGCAGCCAAGTTCCCAGCGGGGGCTACAATGAGCAGTTCTTC.

The V call is TRBV6-5, the J call TRBJ2-2; perhaps TRBD1 as D (5 bases). The ends were cut back, 10 bases at V and 5 bases at J, with 14 bases in the middle. The CDR3 contains 13 residues. CDR1 is MNHEY and CDR2 is SVGAGI in the germline V gene. In DNA form, the CDR3 reads TGTGCCAACCAGGGTTCATGGACCGGGGAGCTGTTTTTT. Protein sequence: CANQGSWTGELFF.

For the CDR3, the DNA is TGTGCCAGCAGCTCCCAGGGTAGCGGGGGACCCCTAGCCAAAAACATTCAGTACTTC. Its protein product is CASSSQGSGGPLAKNIQYF. V usage is TRBV7-9 and J usage is TRBJ2-4, with 9 positions matching TRBD2. J lost 0 bases, V lost 4 bases, and 13 bases had no gene match. The CDR3 totals 19 residues. Per the germline V gene, CDR1 is SEHNR and CDR2 is FQNEAQ (reference sequence).

The chain couples TRBV19 to TRBJ1-5; D might be TRBD1 (5 bases). This CDR3 spans 15 amino acids. Trimming stripped 6 bases from V and 0 bases from J, with 12 bases between. CDR1 is LNHDA, CDR2 SQIVND, per germline (reference sequence). The CDR3 region has the DNA TGTGCCAGTAGGGACCGGGGGTATAGCAATCAGCCCCAGCATTTT. Residues: CASRDRGYSNQPQHF. The full variable domain, with the rest looked up from reference TRBV19 and TRBJ1-5, is DGGITQSPKYLFRKEGQNVTLSCEQNLNHDAMYWYRQDPGQGLRLIYYSQIVNDFQKGDIAEGYSVSREKKESFPLTVTSAQKNPTAFYLCASRDRGYSNQPQHFGDGTRLSIL.

The CDR3 DNA follows: TGTGCCAGCAGCCAAACGATGACAGGGGGAGAGACCCAGTACTTC. Its protein product is CASSQTMTGGETQYF. The chain employs TRBV14 and TRBJ2-5, with 9 bases matching TRBD1. V shed 2 bases and J 4 bases; nucleotides not matched to a gene: 5. From germline, CDR1 is SGHDN and CDR2 FVKESK. There are 15 residues in the CDR3.

The chain is built from TRBV7-9 and TRBJ2-7; TRBD1 matches at 7 bases. Germline CDR1 is SEHNR and CDR2 is FQNEAQ (reference sequence). This CDR3 region has 14 residues. Trimming at V came to 6 bases and at J to 5 bases, leaving 10 bases not matched to a gene. CDR3 DNA sequence: TGTGCCAGCAGATCGGGACAGTCAGTACACGAGCAGTACTTC. Translated, it gives CASRSGQSVHEQYF.

The chain has TRBV30 and TRBJ2-7, with D perhaps matching TRBD1 (6 bases). Trimming removed 0 bases at V and 4 bases at J, with 19 bases between. The CDR3 covers 16 residues. CDR1 is GTSNPN, CDR2 SVGIG, per germline (reference sequence). The CDR3 reads CAWSVLPPGQFYEQYF. CDR3 nucleotides: TGTGCCTGGAGTGTTTTACCCCCGGGACAATTTTACGAGCAGTACTTC.

V is TRBV10-1 and J is TRBJ1-6, with D perhaps TRBD1 (6 bases). CDR1 is WNHNN and CDR2 is SYGVQD in the germline V gene (reference sequence). Deletions cut 5 bases from V and 5 bases from J, with 13 bases between. The CDR3 contains 15 residues. The CDR3 nucleotides are TGCGCCAGCAGTTCTACGGGACAAAATAATTCACCCCTCCACTTT. Protein product: CASSSTGQNNSPLHF.

The chain uses TRBV10-3 and TRBJ2-2; TRBD1 might be the D (5 bases). This CDR3 region has 14 residues. The V gene's germline CDR1 is ENHRY and CDR2 SYGVKD. V lost 6 bases to trimming and J lost 1 base, with 9 bases between them. The CDR3 DNA sequence: TGTGCCATCAGACAGGTGATGAACACCGGGGAGCTGTTTTTT. Protein sequence: CAIRQVMNTGELFF.

The gene calls are TRBV9 and TRBJ1-1, with 7 positions matching TRBD1. The CDR3 is 14 residues long. V gave up 4 bases and J gave up 6 bases; unmatched junction bases: 9. CDR1 and CDR2 (germline): SGDLS, YYNGEE. The CDR3 region is CASSTTTGWSEAFF. CDR3 DNA sequence: TGTGCCAGCAGCACCACGACAGGGTGGTCTGAAGCTTTCTTT.